This T cell receptor (beta chain) originates from a study of cytomegalovirus exposure and HLA in healthy donors (dated by TCRdb to about 2017). Context from the whole study: An earlier analysis of roughly 570 of the donors reported about 260 Gb of sequence data and around 110 million unique TCR beta sequences obtained from about 170 million T cells. The study aimed to test whether signatures of past pathogen exposure could be identified by cataloging public T cell receptors. All discovery cohort repertoires had been generated on a single sequencing platform. Of the roughly 400 genotyped donors, less than 90% were placed in the genetic ancestry cluster associated with self-reported Caucasian donors. To predict cytomegalovirus infection status, the study combined high-throughput TCR immunosequencing, statistical association of individual TCRs with disease status, and machine learning. Roughly 300 gigabases of sequencing data and tens of millions of unique TCR sequences were included in an early release covering about 600 HLA-typed donors. In an earlier analysis of 550 to 700 of the donors, high-throughput TCR beta sequencing was used to judge whether each TCR beta V gene segment behaved as functional or pseudogenic. Among 398 genotyped donors of the cohort, an average of 235,054 unique TCR beta nucleotide sequences were sequenced per donor, about a sixth of them non-productive. Rather than using new phenotypic data, the later analysis identified candidate immune exposures from TCR beta sequences and from how often those sequences occurred across donors. The study profiled the T cell repertoires of hundreds of subjects by immunosequencing and related them to cytomegalovirus serostatus. About five DR-DQ haplotypes were handled as single units for association and clustering because linkage in the cohort was strong. Both class I and class II loci were covered by HLA typing, at four-digit resolution. Donor age, sex, ethnicity and CMV serostatus were compiled together with the repertoire data. In addition to the first cohort of 666 subjects, a separate validation cohort of 120 different subjects was used. Typing coverage differed by locus: A, B, C, DRB1 and DQB1 were typed in about 620-630 donors, DQA1 in about 550, DPA1 in approximately 610, and DPB1 in around 440. Genome-wide SNP genotypes for about 65% of the roughly 700 donors were used in a later genetic analysis, which treated that subset as a discovery cohort. A later analysis re-examined previously published TCR beta repertoires from hundreds of donors and added high-resolution HLA genotyping to investigate patterns of TCR occurrence.

The investigation overall reported the following: A later genetic analysis reported fewer N-insertions in productive TCRs among donors in an Asian-associated ancestry cluster than the approximately 700-donor mean. In a later analysis, several top co-occurrence clusters were reported to appear linked to parvovirus B19, influenza, CMV and Epstein-Barr virus. This cohort had only TCR beta chains sequenced, and the lack of alpha or paired-chain data limited which features could be detected. While some public TCRs were present in many individuals, most TCR sequences turned up only very rarely across donors. In a later analysis, HLA-associated TCR beta chains were found to be more clonally expanded and to have lower generation probabilities than equally common non-associated chains. In a later analysis, most CMV-associated TCR beta chains were found to appear HLA-restricted, with HLA associations seemingly driven largely by CMV exposure. Three of the identified cytomegalovirus-associated TCR beta chains were confirmed in vitro to be specific for cytomegalovirus antigens. V-gene and J-gene trimming of TCR beta chains was associated with a missense DCLRE1C variant in a later genetic analysis, and the association was replicated in an independent cohort. Because some donors lacked HLA typing at each locus, the association tests relied only on the typed subset. Because counts were too low, roughly 18 rarely observed V segments, including chromosome 9 orphons, were left out of the earlier analysis of some 640 of the donors. A further reported finding was that TCR beta sequences accurately predicted the HLA-A and HLA-B alleles for most subjects in the first cohort. In an earlier analysis of more than 500 of the donors, most TCR beta V segments appeared in productive rearrangements about 87% or about 30% of the time, broadly matching IMGT annotations. Linkage disequilibrium might explain the correlated functional status among segregating V segments, but an unknown experimental factor could not be excluded. In a later analysis, the rate of TCR association differed among HLA loci, with DRB1 alleles having the most associated TCRs and HLA-C alleles having the fewest. In the study, around 150 TCR beta chains were listed as associated with cytomegalovirus. The only immune exposure information available for the cohort was CMV serostatus. The classifier was reported to diagnose cytomegalovirus status with high specificity and sensitivity in both the original and validation cohorts. The authors suggested that the approach could potentially be generalized to other disease states and immunological phenotypes. The presence/absence analyses assumed that sequencing depth was roughly uniform across donors, and that assumption may not be true. Because the 87-base-pair reads could not distinguish some IMGT-functional V segments, including TRBV6-2 and TRBV6-3, those segments were excluded. Assigning TCR associations to individual alleles was difficult when HLA alleles, especially DR and DQ, strongly co-occurred. A later analysis associated about 17,000 TCR beta sequences with specific HLA alleles at a false discovery rate of 0.05. A cluster of highly shared sequence variants was judged likely to be a technical artifact of the sequencing pipeline.

Libraries were built with the immunoSEQ multiplex PCR assay. The multiplex PCR relied on a mix of 60 forward primers for TCR Vbeta segments and 13 reverse primers for TCR Jbeta segments. The CDR3 region of rearranged TCR beta genes was amplified from genomic DNA with a multiplex PCR assay. The Illumina HiSeq System was used to sequence the amplified TCR beta libraries as 87-base-pair reads. For the original study's pipeline: In a later analysis, tens of millions of unique TCR beta chains were counted across the roughly 610 repertoires, and approximately 11 million of these chains were shared by at least two donors. To remove PCR and sequencing errors, raw reads were error-corrected and collapsed into unique sequences using a nearest-neighbor algorithm that merged closely related sequences. Alignment of CDR3 sequences to IMGT reference sequences was used to assign V, D and J gene segments. Each retained sequence needed at least a six-nucleotide match to both a V gene segment and a J gene segment. A rearrangement counted as productive if the CDR3 had no stop codons and remained in frame with V and J, and every other rearrangement counted as non-productive. CDR3 was defined according to IMGT convention as the region running from the second conserved V-encoded cysteine to the conserved J-encoded phenylalanine. Sequences without an unambiguous match to a single V gene segment were excluded from the earlier analysis of 587 of the donors. In an earlier analysis of 587 of the donors, a V segment was called functional when productive rearrangements were above 56.7%, and segregating when the standard deviation between donors exceeded 5%. To diagnose cytomegalovirus status from the catalog of TCR beta chain sequences, a statistical classification framework was built. V and J gene assignment, in a later analysis, came from comparing TCR nucleotide sequences with IMGT/GENE-DB human TR gene sequences. Using the TCRdist pipeline, a later analysis assigned CDR3 sequences along with most-parsimonious VDJ recombination scenarios. In a later analysis, each TCR beta chain was defined by its CDR3 amino acid sequence together with its V-gene family, and reads lacking a unique V-gene family were excluded. As a way to deal with suspected cross-contamination and a sequencing artifact, a later analysis dropped 500 to 700 nucleotide sequences that were highly shared and had low generation probability. A later analysis calculated a clonal expansion index for each public chain from normalized within-repertoire ranks of inferred template counts. In a later analysis, generation probabilities were computed using a VDJ recombination model fitted to out-of-frame rearrangements, and the results were checked against IGoR. A later analysis scored TCR-TCR, TCR-HLA and TCR-CMV co-occurrence with hypergeometric tests, applying a repertoire-size bias correction to TCR pairs. In a later analysis, false discovery rates were estimated by permuting HLA or CMV assignments 20 times. In a later analysis, co-occurring TCRs were grouped using DBSCAN, with TCRdist sequence similarity added in when clustering inside HLA-allele-positive subsets. Repertoires with fewer than 30,000 or more than 120,000 public chains were left out of co-occurrence clustering, as were five repertoires with anomalous nucleotide sharing. TCRdb provides this immuneACCESS table in a form limited to in-frame rearrangements. Some clones are lacking; in checked studies, under half of them reflect an unresolved V gene, and why the rest are absent is not known. The DNA gave D and trimming, while V, J and clone size come from that table. This sample comprises about 220,000 clones, over 60% of them detected only once. 0.63% of the sample rests with the top ten.

Of note for this clone: Which antigen it targets is not known. No much larger clone exists at a distance of one base, and base qualities are not known.

From cysteine to phenylalanine, the CDR3 is 13 amino acids long. Left in the record is the CDR3 DNA by itself, 39 bases read in frame from the first base. V and J lose 2 bases and 5 bases, and a span of 9 bases separates them. CDR1 SGHDN and CDR2 FVKESK were looked up in the germline V gene. The cohort was made up of 666 healthy bone marrow donors. At the time of sampling, all cohort members were nominally healthy, though unrecorded immune exposures were likely present. The donor was CMV seronegative and belonged to the group of under 400 seronegative cohort members. A peripheral blood sample was provided by each donor, and peripheral blood mononuclear cells were used for TCR beta sequencing. The Qiagen DNeasy Blood Extraction Kit was used to extract genomic DNA from the blood cell samples.

Sequenced material: PBMCs. This receptor was identified in a man aged 18 to 29 in good health and CMV-seronegative. The chain employs TRBV14 and TRBJ1-1; perhaps TRBD1 is the D gene, with 6 bases matching. The CDR3 sequence is CASSQRGFTEAFF. The sequence in DNA is TGTGCCAGCAGCCAAAGGGGGTTTACTGAAGCTTTCTTT.